This T cell receptor beta chain emerged from a study of T-cell reconstitution after alpha-beta-depleted transplantation in children (dated by TCRdb to 2016 to 2018). About the investigation overall: T-cell immune reconstitution after TCRalphabeta/CD19-depleted allogeneic hematopoietic cell transplantation in children was quantitatively tracked in the study by means of TCR repertoire profiling.

Libraries were constructed by PCR. The data were produced on an Illumina HiSeq 2500. TCR libraries were prepared with molecular barcoding, using unique molecular identifiers to normalize TCRbeta repertoire quantification. The public reads were quality trimmed at Q25 with fastp and then assembled into clones with MiXCR by TCRdb, keeping productive beta chains. Every entry covers one CDR3 protein and lists the most common genes and DNA from its rows. The sample contains around 410,000 distinct CDR3 sequences, 9.5% to 13% of them found a single time. The ten largest account for roughly 6% of the sample. The junction shows trimming of 6 bases on V and 2 bases on J, and the gene matches do not reach 8 bases of it. The germline V gene specifies ENHRY as CDR1 and SYGVKD as CDR2. There are 15 amino acids in the CDR3, from cysteine to phenylalanine inclusive. Only the CDR3 part of the read is kept: 45 bases, read in frame from the first base.

The sample holds many counts of this clonotype. There is no known antigen for this receptor. Base qualities are not at hand, and no much larger clone is one base apart. The TCR was taken from a human donor who donated a stem cell graft to a child with acute myeloid leukemia. Source: PBMCs from the stem cell graft donor, taken from the stem cell graft. Recombination connected TRBV10-3 to TRBJ2-3, with 7 junctional bases fitting TRBD1. Read as DNA, the sequence is TGTGCCATCAGCCCGGGACAGAGCTACACAGATACGCAGTATTTT. It is translated as CAISPGQSYTDTQYF.